A single sample is the source of the 9 T cell receptor beta chains below, sequenced in a study of CD8+ T cells in alopecia areata. The sequencing template was cDNA reverse transcribed from extracted RNA. The assay was immunoSEQ multiplex PCR, and TCRdb's table has in-frame clones only and misses some. The table lists hundreds of thousands of clones, around 66% of them singletons. Treatment meaning: oral pan-JAK inhibitor, 5-10 mg twice daily. The starting material was CD4+ T cells sorted from blood, obtained between weeks 43 and 45, from a patient treated with tofacitinib. The source is a human donor with alopecia areata.

The J gene is TRBJ1-1, the V gene TRBV29-1; no reliable D call. V was cut by 5 bases and J by 0 bases, with 10 bases left in between. Germline CDR1 is SQVTM and CDR2 is ANQGSEA. The CDR3 has 13 residues. The CDR3 reads CSVKALMNTEAFF. Here the CDR3 DNA reads TGCAGCGTTAAAGCTCTCATGAACACTGAAGCTTTCTTT. The whole variable domain, remainder taken from reference TRBV29-1 and TRBJ1-1, is SAVISQKPSRDICQRGTSLTIQCQVDSQVTMMFWYRQQPGQSLTLIATANQGSEATYESGFVIDKFPISRPNLTFSTLTVSNMSPEDSSIYLCSVKALMNTEAFFGQGTRLTVV.

The gene calls are TRBV18 and TRBJ2-1; D is perhaps TRBD1 or TRBD2 (5 bases each). The CDR3 has 15 residues. V was clipped by 0 bases and J by 6 bases, with 12 bases between them. CDR1 is KGHSH, CDR2 LQKENI, per germline. The DNA for the CDR3 is TGTGCCAGCTCACCACCGGGGCTAGCTGGCAATGAGCAGTTCTTC. This encodes CASSPPGLAGNEQFF.

The chain combines TRBV29-1 with TRBJ2-7, with a tentative D call TRBD1 (5 bases). V was cut by 7 bases and J by 2 bases, with 18 bases left in between. Germline CDR1 reads SQVTM; CDR2 reads ANQGSEA. This CDR3 region has 14 residues. This chain's CDR3 is CSAGAGSETYEQYF. The CDR3 nucleotides read TGCAGCGCTGGGGCAGGGTCAGAAACCTACGAGCAGTACTTC.

As for this clone: Other nucleotide sequences from this sample produce the same CDR3. The genes are TRBV5-1 and TRBJ2-3; D is perhaps TRBD2 (7 bases). Germline-derived CDR1 and CDR2 are SGHRS and YFSETQ. CDR3 length equals 15 residues. V lost 3 bases and J 0 bases, leaving 11 bases between the germline ends. The CDR3: CASSWTAGSTDTQYF. In DNA, the CDR3 is TGCGCCAGCAGCTGGACAGCGGGGAGCACAGATACGCAGTATTTT.

This clone was counted only a few times. This sequence joins TRBV9 and TRBJ2-3; 9 bases line up with TRBD2. This CDR3 has 16 amino acids. Losses at the gene ends were 0 bases for V and 1 base for J; bases not matched to a gene: 3. Germline-derived CDR1 and CDR2 are SGDLS and YYNGEE. The CDR3 protein is CASSVEAGGGTDTQYF. The CDR3 region has the DNA TGTGCCAGCAGCGTAGAAGCGGGGGGTGGCACAGATACGCAGTATTTT. Combining the CDR3 with reference TRBV9 and TRBJ2-3 gives the whole variable domain DSGVTQTPKHLITATGQRVTLRCSPRSGDLSVYWYQQSLDQGLQFLIQYYNGEERAKGNILERFSAQQFPDLHSELNLSSLELGDSALYFCASSVEAGGGTDTQYFGPGTRLTVL.

This rearrangement joins TRBV30 to TRBJ1-6; 10 positions agree with TRBD1. After removal of 2 bases from V and 7 bases from J, the junction contained 2 bases not matched to a gene. The CDR3 is made up of 14 amino acids. The V gene's germline CDR1 is GTSNPN and CDR2 SVGIG (reference sequence). This CDR3 reads CAWSPGQGNSPLHF. The CDR3 bases are TGTGCCTGGAGTCCGGGACAGGGGAATTCACCCCTCCACTTT. Filled out from reference TRBV30 and TRBJ1-6, the complete variable domain reads SQTIHQWPATLVQPVGSPLSLECTVEGTSNPNLYWYRQAAGRGLQLLFYSVGIGQISSEVPQNLSASRPQDRQFILSSKKLLLSDSGFYLCAWSPGQGNSPLHFGNGTRLTVT.

The rearrangement uses TRBV27 and TRBJ2-3; 10 nucleotides agree with TRBD2. Trimming at V came to 4 bases and at J to 5 bases, leaving 6 bases not matched to a gene. Germline lookup yields CDR1 MNHEY and CDR2 SMNVEV (reference sequence). This CDR3 has 15 residues. As DNA, the CDR3 is TGTGCCAGCAGTTGGAGCGGGGGGGCGGGAGATACGCAGTATTTT. Translating it yields CASSWSGGAGDTQYF.

This rearrangement joins TRBV2 to TRBJ2-2, with D possibly being TRBD1 (6 bases). This CDR3 has 13 residues. The V end was cut by 9 bases, the J end by 3 bases, with 11 bases between. The germline gives CDR1 SNHLY, CDR2 FYNNEI. CDR3 nucleotides: TGTGCCAGACAGGGTGCGGACACCGGGGAGCTGTTTTTT. Translated, it gives CARQGADTGELFF. The complete variable domain, with remaining parts taken from reference TRBV2 and TRBJ2-2, reads EPEVTQTPSHQVTQMGQEVILRCVPISNHLYFYWYRQILGQKVEFLVSFYNNEISEKSEIFDDQFSVERPDGSNFTLKIRSTKLEDSAMYFCARQGADTGELFFGEGSRLTVL.

This clone appeared once. The chain recombines TRBV7-2 with TRBJ2-2; either TRBD1 or TRBD2 may fit D (6 bases each). This CDR3 spans 16 amino acids. Trimming took off 8 bases at V and 1 base at J, with 17 bases between the two ends. Germline loops: CDR1 SGHTA, CDR2 FQGNSA. For the CDR3, the DNA is TGTGCCAGCCGGGGGCGCGGGCAGATGAACACCGGGGAGCTGTTTTTT. Translation: CASRGRGQMNTGELFF.